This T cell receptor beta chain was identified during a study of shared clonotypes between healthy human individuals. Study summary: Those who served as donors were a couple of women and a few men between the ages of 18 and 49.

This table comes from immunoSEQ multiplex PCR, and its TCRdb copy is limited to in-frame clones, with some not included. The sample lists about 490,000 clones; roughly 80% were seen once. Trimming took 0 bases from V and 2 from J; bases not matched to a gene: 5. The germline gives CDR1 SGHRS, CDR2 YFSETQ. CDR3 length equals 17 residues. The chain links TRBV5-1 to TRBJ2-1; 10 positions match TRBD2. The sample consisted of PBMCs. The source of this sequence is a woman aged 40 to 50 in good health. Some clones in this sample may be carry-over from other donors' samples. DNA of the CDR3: TGCGCCAGCAGCTTGGTGGCTAGCGGGGGTACCTACAATGAGCAGTTCTTC. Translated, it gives CASSLVASGGTYNEQFF.